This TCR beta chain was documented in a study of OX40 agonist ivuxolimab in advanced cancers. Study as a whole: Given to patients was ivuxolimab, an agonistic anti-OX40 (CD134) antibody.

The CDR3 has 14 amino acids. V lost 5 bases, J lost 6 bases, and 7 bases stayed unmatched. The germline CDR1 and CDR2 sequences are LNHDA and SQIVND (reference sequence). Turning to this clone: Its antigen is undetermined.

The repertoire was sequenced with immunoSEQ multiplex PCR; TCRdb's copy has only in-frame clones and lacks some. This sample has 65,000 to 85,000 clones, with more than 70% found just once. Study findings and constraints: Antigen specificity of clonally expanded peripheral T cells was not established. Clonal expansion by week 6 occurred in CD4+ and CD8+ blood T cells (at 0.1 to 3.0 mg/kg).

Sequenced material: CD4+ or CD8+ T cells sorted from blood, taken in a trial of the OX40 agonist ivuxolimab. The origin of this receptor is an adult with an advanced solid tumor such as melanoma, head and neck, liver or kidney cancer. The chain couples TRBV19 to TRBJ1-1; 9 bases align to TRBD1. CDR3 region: CASSSRQGVAEAFF. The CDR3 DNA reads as TGTGCCAGTAGTTCCCGACAGGGGGTCGCTGAAGCTTTCTTT.